Each of the 25 T cell receptor beta chains below was sequenced from the same sample in a study of shared clonotypes between healthy human individuals. Sequencing was performed with immunoSEQ multiplex PCR; in TCRdb, only in-frame clones are kept and a portion is missing. This sample carries some 2,000,000 clones, roughly 94% of them seen once, and the ten largest clones take 0.13%. Sequenced material: naive CD4+ T cells sorted from blood. Stated subset: CD45RA+ positively selected. These receptors were obtained from a young man in good health.

The genes are TRBV6-6 and TRBJ1-5, with TRBD1 identical over 9 bases. The CDR3 has 16 residues. Germline CDR1 is MNHNY and CDR2 is SVGAGI (reference sequence). V was clipped by 3 bases and J by 6 bases; unmatched bases: 9. The CDR3: CASSYRTGEFGQPQHF. The CDR3, as DNA: TGTGCCAGCAGTTATCGGACAGGGGAGTTTGGTCAGCCCCAGCATTTT.

Regarding this clone: Other DNA sequences in the same sample also yield this CDR3. This chain links TRBV6-6 with TRBJ1-2, with 7 nucleotides matching TRBD1. Germline CDR1 reads MNHNY; CDR2 reads SVGAGI (reference sequence). Trimming at V came to 0 bases and at J to 0 bases, leaving 1 base not matched to a gene. The CDR3 is 15 residues long. CDR3 amino acids: CASSYSGTANYGYTF. The CDR3 region has the DNA TGTGCCAGCAGTTACTCTGGGACAGCTAACTATGGCTACACCTTC.

The gene calls are TRBV7-9 and TRBJ1-6; D possibly corresponds to TRBD1 (6 bases). The CDR3 spans 14 residues. V dropped 3 bases and J dropped 4 bases, with 7 bases sitting between them. Germline V gene lookup returns CDR1 SEHNR and CDR2 FQNEAQ (reference sequence). Written as DNA, the CDR3 is TGTGCCAGCAGCTTGGGGGCTTATAATTCACCCCTCCACTTT. Translation: CASSLGAYNSPLHF. Full variable domain (missing parts from reference TRBV7-9 and TRBJ1-6): DTGVSQNPRHKITKRGQNVTFRCDPISEHNRLYWYRQTLGQGPEFLTYFQNEAQLEKSRLLSDRFSAERPKGSFSTLEIQRTEQGDSAMYLCASSLGAYNSPLHFGNGTRLTVT.

The chain has TRBV5-1 and TRBJ2-2; D gene unclear. The germline V and J ends were trimmed by 9 bases and 4 bases, with 13 bases remaining between them. The CDR3 is made up of 13 amino acids. CDR1 is SGHRS and CDR2 is YFSETQ in the germline V gene. Here the CDR3 reads CATKLEGTGELFF. CDR3 bases: TGCGCCACCAAGTTAGAAGGCACCGGGGAGCTGTTTTTT.

This chain joins TRBV28 and TRBJ2-3; 12 nucleotides line up with TRBD2. The germline V gene encodes CDR1 MDHEN and CDR2 SYDVKM. This CDR3 is 15 amino acids long. Trimming took 5 bases from V and 3 from J; bases not matched to a gene: 3. The chain's CDR3 is CASSPTSGRTDTQYF. CDR3 DNA sequence: TGTGCCAGCAGTCCGACTAGCGGGAGAACAGATACGCAGTATTTT.

The chain employs TRBV10-1 and TRBJ2-1; D is uncertain. V was pared by 2 bases and J by 6 bases, with 11 bases between. This CDR3 is built from 14 residues. Germline CDR1 reads WNHNN; CDR2 reads SYGVQD (reference sequence). In DNA, the CDR3 is TGCGCCAGCAGTGAGGGCCGACGGATCAATGAGCAGTTCTTC. It yields the protein CASSEGRRINEQFF.

Notes on this clone: Other nucleotide sequences in the sample specify the same CDR3. CDR3 nucleotide sequence: TGTGCCAGTAGCCTGACGGGGAACACTGAAGCTTTCTTT. Amino acid sequence: CASSLTGNTEAFF. V gene TRBV19 combines with J gene TRBJ1-1, with D uncertain. CDR1 is LNHDA, CDR2 SQIVND, per germline (reference sequence). Trimming took off 6 bases at V and 1 base at J, with 9 bases between the two ends. This CDR3 comprises 13 residues.

V gene TRBV10-3 combines with J gene TRBJ1-2; D is unresolved. Germline assignment: CDR1 ENHRY and CDR2 SYGVKD. The CDR3 is made up of 13 amino acids. The V gene lost 6 bases and the J gene lost 7 bases, with 15 bases spanning the gap. CDR3 region: CAISTDLLGGYTF. Here the CDR3 DNA reads TGTGCCATCAGCACGGACCTCTTAGGTGGCTACACCTTC.

This chain links TRBV5-6 with TRBJ1-2; tentatively, D is TRBD1 (6 bases). The CDR3 has 14 amino acids. Germline-derived CDR1 and CDR2 are SGHDT and YYEEEE. Trimming took off 3 bases at V and 8 bases at J, with 17 bases between the two ends. The CDR3 here is CASSWPQGGNGYTF. In nucleotides, the CDR3 is TGTGCCAGCAGCTGGCCACAGGGAGGAAACGGCTACACCTTC. Full variable domain (outside the CDR3, taken from reference TRBV5-6 and TRBJ1-2): DAGVTQSPTHLIKTRGQQVTLRCSPKSGHDTVSWYQQALGQGPQFIFQYYEEEERQRGNFPDRFSGHQFPNYSSELNVNALLLGDSALYLCASSWPQGGNGYTFGSGTRLTVV.

The chain joins TRBV5-1 to TRBJ2-7; D may correspond to TRBD1 or TRBD2 (6 bases each). Per germline, CDR1 SGHRS and CDR2 YFSETQ. Trimming stripped 2 bases from V and 7 bases from J, with 10 bases between. The CDR3 has 12 residues. The CDR3, as DNA: TGCGCCAGCAGCTTAGGGGGGCCGGAGCAGTACTTC. It specifies CASSLGGPEQYF.

The J gene is TRBJ2-3, the V gene TRBV11-2; a possible D gene is TRBD2 (6 bases). With 5 bases removed from V and 4 bases from J, the gap between germline ends came to 13 bases. This CDR3 has 14 amino acids. Germline V gives CDR1 SGHAT, CDR2 FQNNGV. Here the CDR3 reads CASSRRGAADTQYF. CDR3 sequence (DNA): TGTGCCAGCAGCCGGCGGGGCGCCGCAGATACGCAGTATTTT.

This chain uses TRBV7-9 with TRBJ1-1, with no clear D. Looked up from germline, CDR1 is SEHNR and CDR2 is FQNEAQ (reference sequence). The CDR3 contains 14 residues. Trimming removed 5 bases from V and 1 base from J, with 11 bases in between. The CDR3 here is CASSGQIWNTEAFF. The CDR3 region has the DNA TGTGCCAGCAGCGGCCAGATTTGGAACACTGAAGCTTTCTTT.

This clone came up once. This chain joins TRBV6-1 and TRBJ1-5; TRBD1 might be the D (6 bases). The CDR3 has 14 residues. The ends were cut back, 7 bases at V and 2 bases at J, with 12 bases in the middle. Germline loops: CDR1 MNHNS, CDR2 SASEGT. The DNA for the CDR3 is TGTGCCAGCACGGGAGGGGGAGGCAATCAGCCCCAGCATTTT. Encoded protein: CASTGGGGNQPQHF.

This clone appeared a single time. This chain joins TRBV30 and TRBJ2-4; D call uncertain. CDR1 and CDR2 (germline): GTSNPN, SVGIG (reference sequence). The length of the CDR3 is 14 residues. In nucleotides, the CDR3 is TGTGCTTCACAACCGTCACTAGCCAAAAACATTCAGTACTTC. Translating gives CASQPSLAKNIQYF. Together with reference TRBV30 and TRBJ2-4, the CDR3 gives the full variable domain: SQTIHQWPATLVQPVGSPLSLECTVEGTSNPNLYWYRQAAGRGLQLLFYSVGIGQISSEVPQNLSASRPQDRQFILSSKKLLLSDSGFYLCASQPSLAKNIQYFGAGTRLSVL.

The J gene is TRBJ1-5, the V gene TRBV30; 9 bases match TRBD1. The CDR3 runs to 15 residues. Per the germline V gene, CDR1 is GTSNPN and CDR2 is SVGIG (reference sequence). Germline trimming cut 0 bases from V and 7 bases from J; bases unmatched to any gene: 7. For the CDR3, the DNA is TGTGCCTGGAGTGTACCGGACAGGGGAAACCAGCCCCAGCATTTT. Its protein product is CAWSVPDRGNQPQHF.

The chain carries TRBV19 and TRBJ1-4, with 8 bases fitting TRBD1. Trimming took 4 bases from V and 5 from J; bases not matched to a gene: 9. This CDR3 contains 16 residues. The germline V gene encodes CDR1 LNHDA and CDR2 SQIVND (reference sequence). As DNA, the CDR3 is TGTGCCAGTAGTACCCAAAGACAGGGGAAGAATGAAAAACTGTTTTTT. As protein: CASSTQRQGKNEKLFF.

The gene calls are TRBV4-3 and TRBJ2-2, with 11 bases lining up with TRBD2. V shed 3 bases, J shed 6 bases, and the junction held 12 bases outside the gene matches. The germline V gene encodes CDR1 LGHNA and CDR2 YSLEER. The CDR3 runs 18 residues. The CDR3 sequence is CASSHFTSGRYLAGELFF. The CDR3 DNA sequence: TGCGCCAGCAGCCACTTCACTAGCGGGAGATATTTGGCCGGGGAGCTGTTTTTT.

Remarks on this clone: Other nucleotide sequences in the sample specify the same CDR3. The chain recombines TRBV18 with TRBJ2-5, with D perhaps given as TRBD1 or TRBD2 (5 bases each). The CDR3 totals 13 residues. The V gene lost 6 bases and the J gene lost 1 base, with 9 bases spanning the gap. Germline V gene sequence: CDR1 KGHSH, CDR2 LQKENI. In DNA, the CDR3 is TGTGCCAGCTCGCGAGGGACCCAAGAGACCCAGTACTTC. It encodes CASSRGTQETQYF.

A few counts support this clone. The conserved final phenylalanine or tryptophan is absent from the CDR3, which likely points to a read error. Because the CDR3's place on the DNA is in doubt, the DNA is left out and the CDR3 is given as listed by TCRdb. The CDR3 sequence: CASSLVDTCQV. The rearrangement joins TRBV5-1 to TRBJ1-5; the D segment call TRBD1 is taken from the table without a DNA check. The V gene's germline CDR1 is SGHRS and CDR2 YFSETQ. The CDR3 is 11 residues long, ends included.

The V gene is TRBV28, the J gene TRBJ2-1; D remains unclear. In germline, CDR1 is MDHEN, CDR2 SYDVKM. V gave up 10 bases and J gave up 7 bases, with 11 bases separating them. The CDR3 length is 11 residues. For the CDR3, the DNA is TGTGCCACCCAGGCCGCTAATGAGCAGTTCTTC. This encodes CATQAANEQFF.

This chain joins TRBV15 and TRBJ1-6; TRBD1 might be the D (5 bases). The V gene lost 2 bases and the J gene lost 10 bases, with 9 bases spanning the gap. The CDR3 is made up of 13 amino acids. Germline V lookup: CDR1 LNHNV, CDR2 YYDKDF (reference sequence). In nucleotides, the CDR3 is TGTGCCACCAGCAGAACTAGGGACTCACCCCTCCACTTT. Its translation: CATSRTRDSPLHF.

This chain connects TRBV28 to TRBJ1-5; no firm D call. The CDR3 sequence is 14 residues long. V dropped 2 bases and J dropped 10 bases, with 15 bases sitting between them. The germline V gene encodes CDR1 MDHEN and CDR2 SYDVKM. The CDR3 here is CASSLAGSSRPQHF. The CDR3, as DNA: TGTGCCAGCAGTTTAGCCGGATCCTCCCGCCCCCAGCATTTT. Supplemented by reference TRBV28 and TRBJ1-5, the full variable domain reads DVKVTQSSRYLVKRTGEKVFLECVQDMDHENMFWYRQDPGLGLRLIYFSYDVKMKEKGDIPEGYSVSREKKERFSLILESASTNQTSMYLCASSLAGSSRPQHFGDGTRLSIL.

V and J are TRBV30 and TRBJ2-1; the match to TRBD2 covers 8 bases. CDR1 is GTSNPN, CDR2 SVGIG, per germline (reference sequence). J gave up 10 bases and V 7 bases, and 27 bases lay outside the gene matches. The CDR3 loop spans 18 amino acids. The CDR3 here is CAYDGQWTRGGLANEQFF. The CDR3 DNA reads TGTGCCTACGACGGACAATGGACTCGGGGTGGACTAGCCAACGAGCAGTTCTTC.

The genes are TRBV4-3 and TRBJ1-5; no firm D call. This CDR3 comprises 16 residues. Germline V gives CDR1 LGHNA, CDR2 YSLEER. V was cut by 0 bases and J by 3 bases, with 12 bases left in between. CDR3 protein: CASSQDDRVNNQPQHF. The CDR3 coding sequence is TGCGCCAGCAGCCAAGATGATCGGGTGAACAATCAGCCCCAGCATTTT.

The gene calls are TRBV7-2 and TRBJ2-5; D is perhaps TRBD1 or TRBD2 (5 bases each). CDR1 is SGHTA and CDR2 is FQGNSA in the germline V gene. V was cut by 1 base and J by 6 bases, with 18 bases left in between. The CDR3 totals 16 residues. The CDR3 DNA reads as TGTGCCAGCAGCTTAGAGGGGCAGACTACGTTGAAGACCCAGTACTTC. Its protein is CASSLEGQTTLKTQYF. Full variable domain (rest looked up from reference TRBV7-2 and TRBJ2-5): GAGVSQSPSNKVTEKGKDVELRCDPISGHTALYWYRQSLGQGLEFLIYFQGNSAPDKSGLPSDRFSAERTGGSVSTLTIQRTQQEDSAVYLCASSLEGQTTLKTQYFGPGTRLLVL.